A selection of T cell receptor beta chains follows, all from one sample in a study of cytomegalovirus exposure and HLA in healthy donors. TCRdb's copy holds only in-frame clones and misses some; the assay was immunoSEQ multiplex PCR. Found here are some 150,000 clones, about 75% of them singletons; the top ten hold 6.5% to 9%. Sequences were obtained from PBMCs. The source of these receptors is a man aged 30 to 39 in good health and CMV-seronegative. The CDR3 runs from the conserved cysteine through the conserved F or W. A D gene is named only where the DNA matches it firmly. Clone size appears in some rows only: once, few, many, or a class for an expanded clone.

V gene	clone size	D gene	J gene	CDR3 DNA	CDR3 protein
TRBV2	NA	TRBD1	TRBJ1-4	TGTGCCAGCAAACTGGGACAGGGGGTTCGGCTGTTTTTT	CASKLGQGVRLFF
TRBV5-1	once	NA	TRBJ1-2	TGCGCCAGCAGCTTGAACAGGGTTTTACCGAATGGCTACACCTTC	CASSLNRVLPNGYTF
TRBV14	NA	NA	TRBJ1-6	TGTGCCAGCAGCCAAGATCGGAGAATCGATTCACCCCTCCACTTT	CASSQDRRIDSPLHF
TRBV28	NA	NA	TRBJ1-5	TGTGCCAGCAGAAAGGGGTTGGTGGGCAATCAGCCCCAGCATTTT	CASRKGLVGNQPQHF
TRBV11-2	few	NA	TRBJ1-1	TGTGCCAGCAGCGGTGACAGGAACACTGAAGCTTTCTTT	CASSGDRNTEAFF
TRBV2	NA	NA	TRBJ1-5	TGTGCCAGCAGCTTGGATCGACAGGCGCGGGATCAGCCCCAGCATTTT	CASSLDRQARDQPQHF
TRBV30	once	TRBD1	TRBJ2-7	TGTGCCTGGAGTTTTCGACAGGGTCTCTCCTACGAGCAGTACTTC	CAWSFRQGLSYEQYF
TRBV9	NA	NA	TRBJ2-7	TGTGCCAGCAGCGCTTCTATAAGGACACGCGCGACCTACGAGCAGTACTTC	CASSASIRTRATYEQYF
TRBV28	NA	TRBD2	TRBJ2-7	TGTGCCAGCGGTACCGGGACTAGCAACTACGAGCAGTACTTC	CASGTGTSNYEQYF
TRBV28	NA	TRBD2	TRBJ2-7	TGTGCCAGCAGTACCCCCCCGGGGAGGGGCAACGAGCAGTACTTC	CASSTPPGRGNEQYF
TRBV6-5	NA	NA	TRBJ1-1	TGTGCCAGCAGAGCCGCAGGGGTAACTGAAGCTTTCTTT	CASRAAGVTEAFF
TRBV2	NA	NA	TRBJ2-3	TGTGCCAGCAAATCCCAGGGCGGGGTAACAGATACGCAGTATTTT	CASKSQGGVTDTQYF
TRBV27	NA	TRBD1	TRBJ1-5	TGTGCCAGCAGTTCCTCAGGGGGCGGCGGTCAGCCCCAGCATTTT	CASSSSGGGGQPQHF
TRBV29-1	NA	TRBD2	TRBJ2-7	TGCAGCGTTACGAGGCCGGGGAGGGAATCGAGCTCCTACGAGCAGTACTTC	CSVTRPGRESSSYEQYF
TRBV18	once	NA	TRBJ1-1	TGTGCCAGCTCACAACAGGGTAGAGGCACTGAAGCTTTCTTT	CASSQQGRGTEAFF
TRBV27	NA	NA	TRBJ1-5	TGTGCCAGCAGTTTTTTGGGAGCAGGAGGCAATCAGCCCCAGCATTTT	CASSFLGAGGNQPQHF
TRBV27	few	NA	TRBJ1-2	TGTGCCAGCACCCGCCTCGGAGCTAACTATGGCTACACCTTC	CASTRLGANYGYTF
TRBV10-1	few	NA	TRBJ1-1	TGCGCCAGCAGTGAGTACAGGGTATTGAACACTGAAGCTTTCTTT	CASSEYRVLNTEAFF
TRBV5-6	NA	NA	TRBJ2-3	TGTGCCAGCAGCCCAGGGGCAACAGATACGCAGTATTTT	CASSPGATDTQYF
TRBV6-5	few	NA	TRBJ1-3	TGTGCCAGCAGCCTAACAGATAACCCTGGAAACACCATATATTTT	CASSLTDNPGNTIYF
TRBV27	NA	TRBD2	TRBJ2-7	TGTGCCAGCAGGGGACTAGCGGGAAGACAGAGTTCTTTCTACGAGCAGTACTTC	CASRGLAGRQSSFYEQYF
TRBV2	NA	NA	TRBJ1-5	TGTGCCAGCAGTGTGGGCAGGGGATGGGAAAGCAATCAGCCCCAGCATTTT	CASSVGRGWESNQPQHF